This T cell receptor (beta chain) was found in a study of CD8 T cells in ankylosing spondylitis. From the 5' RACE reads, TCRdb called clonotypes with MiXCR, one entry per CDR3 protein. This sample has around 39,000 distinct CDR3 sequences; roughly an eighth occur once, and the top ten carry roughly 30%. Regarding this clonotype: The antigen is unknown.

Points from the study as a whole: Disease-linked clones reportedly showed significant enrichment in matched ankylosing spondylitis synovial fluid. What seemed typical of ankylosing spondylitis blood was a TCR beta motif built from several highly homologous variants.

Germline assignment: CDR1 SEHNR and CDR2 FQNEAQ (reference sequence). With 5 bases clipped from V and 4 bases from J, the junction kept 11 bases outside the gene matches. The CDR3 loop spans 16 amino acids. The TCR originated in a male donor with ankylosing spondylitis. The sample comprised synovial fluid, either unsorted or a sorted T cell fraction (not recorded which). This chain links TRBV7-9 with TRBJ2-1; TRBD2 aligns across 7 bases. The CDR3 is CASSSRDYLHYNEQFF. CDR3 nucleotides: TGTGCCAGCAGCAGCCGGGACTATCTCCATTACAATGAGCAGTTCTTC.